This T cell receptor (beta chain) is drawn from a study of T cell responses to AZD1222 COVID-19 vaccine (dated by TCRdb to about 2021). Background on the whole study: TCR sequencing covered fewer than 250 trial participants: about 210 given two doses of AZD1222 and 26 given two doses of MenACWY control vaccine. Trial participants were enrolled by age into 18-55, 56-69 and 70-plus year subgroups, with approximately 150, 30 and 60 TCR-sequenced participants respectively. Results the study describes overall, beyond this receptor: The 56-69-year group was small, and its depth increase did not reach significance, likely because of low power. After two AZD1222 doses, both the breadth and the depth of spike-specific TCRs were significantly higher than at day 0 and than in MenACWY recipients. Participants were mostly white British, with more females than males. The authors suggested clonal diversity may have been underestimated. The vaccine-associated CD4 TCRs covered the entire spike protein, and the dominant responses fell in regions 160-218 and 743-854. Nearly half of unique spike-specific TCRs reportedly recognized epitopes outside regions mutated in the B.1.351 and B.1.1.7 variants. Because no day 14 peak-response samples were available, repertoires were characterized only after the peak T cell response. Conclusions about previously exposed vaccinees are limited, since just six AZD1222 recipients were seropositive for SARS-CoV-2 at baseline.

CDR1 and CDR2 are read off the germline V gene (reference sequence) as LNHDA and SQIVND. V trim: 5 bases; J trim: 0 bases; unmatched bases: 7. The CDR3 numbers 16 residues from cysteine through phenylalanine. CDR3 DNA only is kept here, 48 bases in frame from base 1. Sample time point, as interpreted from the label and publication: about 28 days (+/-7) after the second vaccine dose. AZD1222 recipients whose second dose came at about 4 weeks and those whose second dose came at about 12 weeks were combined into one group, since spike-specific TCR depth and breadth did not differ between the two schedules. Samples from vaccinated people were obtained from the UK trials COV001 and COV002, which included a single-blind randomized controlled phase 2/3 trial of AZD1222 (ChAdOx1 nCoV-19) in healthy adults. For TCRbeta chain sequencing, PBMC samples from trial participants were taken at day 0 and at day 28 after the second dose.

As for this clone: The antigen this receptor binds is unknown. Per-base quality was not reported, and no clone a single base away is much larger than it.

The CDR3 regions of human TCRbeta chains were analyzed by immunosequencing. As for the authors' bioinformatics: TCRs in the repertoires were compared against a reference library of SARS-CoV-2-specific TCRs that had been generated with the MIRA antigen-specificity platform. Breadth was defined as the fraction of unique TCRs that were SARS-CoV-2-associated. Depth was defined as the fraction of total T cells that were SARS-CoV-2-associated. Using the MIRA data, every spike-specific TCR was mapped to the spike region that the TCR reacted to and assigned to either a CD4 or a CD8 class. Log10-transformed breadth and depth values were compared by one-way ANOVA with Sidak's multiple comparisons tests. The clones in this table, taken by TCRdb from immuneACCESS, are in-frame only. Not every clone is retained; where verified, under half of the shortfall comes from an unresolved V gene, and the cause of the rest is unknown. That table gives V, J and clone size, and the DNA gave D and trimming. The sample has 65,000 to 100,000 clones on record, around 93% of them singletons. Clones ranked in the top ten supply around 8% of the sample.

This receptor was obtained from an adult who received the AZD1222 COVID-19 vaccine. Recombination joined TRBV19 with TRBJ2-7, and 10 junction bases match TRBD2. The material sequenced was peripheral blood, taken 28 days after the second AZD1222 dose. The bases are TGTGCCAGTAGTGTCCTCGGGACTAGCGTCTCCTACGAGCAGTACTTC. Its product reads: CASSVLGTSVSYEQYF.